The 17 T cell receptor beta chains presented below share a single source sample, sequenced in a study of blood T cells in healthy people across ages. The second PCR ran about 6 to 12 cycles with a sample-barcoded 5' primer and J-beta primers. TCRdb reanalysed the 5' RACE reads using MiXCR and keeps one entry per CDR3 protein. The profile shows fewer than 2 million distinct CDR3 sequences, approximately 40% of them singletons. Sequencing used blood. All receptors come from a human donor in good health.

This rearrangement joins TRBV5-8 to TRBJ2-5, with 7 bases fitting TRBD2. Germline V gives CDR1 SGHTS, CDR2 YDEGEE. The V segment lost 1 base and the J segment 11 bases; nucleotides outside the gene matches: 14. The CDR3 runs to 15 residues. CDR3 bases: TGTGCCAGCAGCTTGAGTGGAGGGGCGGGAGAGGAGCAGTACTTC. It codes for CASSLSGGAGEEQYF. The complete variable domain, with remaining parts taken from reference TRBV5-8 and TRBJ2-5, reads EAGVTQSPTHLIKTRGQQATLRCSPISGHTSVYWYQQALGLGLQFLLWYDEGEERNRGNFPPRFSGRQFPNYSSELNVNALELEDSALYLCASSLSGGAGEEQYFGPGTRLLVL.

This clonotype was seen a handful of times. V is TRBV7-2 and J is TRBJ2-1; D is perhaps TRBD2 (5 bases). CDR3 length equals 13 residues. Germline CDR1 reads SGHTA; CDR2 reads FQGNSA. Trimming removed 2 bases at V and 9 bases at J, with 11 bases between. The CDR3 here is CASSLLEAGEQFF. The DNA for the CDR3 is TGTGCCAGCAGCTTATTGGAGGCGGGTGAGCAGTTCTTC.

This chain joins TRBV11-1 and TRBJ2-1; 8 bases are shared with TRBD2. Trimming cost V 3 bases and J 6 bases; bases outside gene matches: 7. Germline lookup yields CDR1 SGHAT and CDR2 FQDESV (reference sequence). The CDR3 runs 15 residues. The CDR3 protein is CASSLGSGEFNEQFF. The CDR3 bases are TGTGCCAGCAGCTTGGGTAGCGGGGAATTCAATGAGCAGTTCTTC.

This chain uses TRBV5-1 with TRBJ2-2, with D perhaps assigned TRBD1 or TRBD2 (5 bases each). Germline V gene data show CDR1 as SGHRS and CDR2 as YFSETQ. Trimming shortened V by 3 bases and J by 1 base, and 19 bases separated the two germline ends. The CDR3 is 18 amino acids. The CDR3, as DNA: TGCGCCAGCAGCTACACCGCGACCGGGACCTTGAACACCGGGGAGCTGTTTTTT. Its translation: CASSYTATGTLNTGELFF. The entire variable domain, with the rest obtained from reference TRBV5-1 and TRBJ2-2, is as follows: KAGVTQTPRYLIKTRGQQVTLSCSPISGHRSVSWYQQTPGQGLQFLFEYFSETQRNKGNFPGRFSGRQFSNSRSEMNVSTLELGDSALYLCASSYTATGTLNTGELFFGEGSRLTVL.

The chain is built from TRBV12-3 or TRBV12-4 and TRBJ1-2, with 7 bases matching TRBD1. With V trimmed by 5 bases and J by 3 bases, 6 bases remained unmatched. CDR3 length equals 14 residues. The CDR3 sequence: CASSPTGDDYGYTF. The CDR3 DNA reads TGTGCCAGCAGTCCAACAGGGGACGACTATGGCTACACCTTC.

DNA of the CDR3: TGTGCCAGCACTTCCTTTGGCCCCTACGAGCAGTACTTC. Its translation is CASTSFGPYEQYF. The chain couples TRBV5-5 to TRBJ2-4, with D unresolved. The last part of the DNA fits TRBJ2-7 better; the J call may be wrong. This CDR3 has 13 amino acids. Germline V gene lookup returns CDR1 SGHKS and CDR2 YYEKEE (reference sequence).

In the case of this clonotype: An end of the junction differs from the germline gene, which may be a read error. This sequence joins TRBV7-2 and TRBJ2-5, with 7 bases matching TRBD1. Judging by the DNA end, TRBJ2-7 fits better; the J call may be wrong. Per the germline V gene, CDR1 is SGHTA and CDR2 is FQGNSA. The CDR3 length is 13 residues. The CDR3: CANSIFRGNEQYF. The CDR3, as DNA: TGTGCCAACAGCATCTTCAGGGGGAACGAGCAGTACTTC.

This clonotype was counted once. This sequence joins TRBV4-1 and TRBJ1-2; D gene ambiguous. This CDR3 region has 16 residues. V was clipped by 1 base and J by 1 base, with 13 bases between them. Looked up from germline, CDR1 is MGHRA and CDR2 is YSYEKL. The CDR3 protein is CASSQGGRTHNYGYTF. The CDR3, as DNA: TGCGCCAGCAGCCAAGGCGGTCGGACGCATAACTATGGCTACACCTTC.

A few counts support this clonotype. The chain joins TRBV6-5 to TRBJ1-4; 10 nucleotides line up with TRBD1. Germline CDR1 and CDR2: MNHEY and SVGAGI. V shed 4 bases, J shed 5 bases, and the junction held 13 bases outside the gene matches. This CDR3 has 18 amino acids. DNA for the CDR3: TGTGCCAGCAGTTCCCCTCCCCGGGACAGGGGCCTAAATGAAAAACTGTTTTTT. Amino acid sequence: CASSSPPRDRGLNEKLFF.

V is TRBV5-5 and J is TRBJ2-4, with a tentative D call TRBD2 (5 bases). The J call is doubtful: the DNA matches TRBJ2-5 better. This CDR3 has 14 residues. Germline V CDR1 and CDR2: SGHKS, YYEKEE (reference sequence). CDR3 region: CASSQAPGQETQYF. The CDR3 bases are TGTGCCAGCAGCCAGGCTCCGGGACAAGAGACCCAGTACTTC.

On this clonotype: At one of its ends the junction is not consistent with the germline gene, which may arise from a read error. DNA for the CDR3: TGTGCCAGCAGCTCCTATAAGGAGAACACTGAGGCTTTCTTT. This sequence encodes CASSSYKENTEAFF. The chain recombines TRBV7-6 with TRBJ1-1; D not certain. The germline gives CDR1 SGHVS, CDR2 FNYEAQ. The CDR3 totals 14 residues.

This clonotype was counted a few times. A much larger clone is a single base away; this may be a read error. The chain has TRBV7-3 and TRBJ2-5; either TRBD1 or TRBD2 may fit D (5 bases each). CDR1 is SGHTA and CDR2 is FQGTGA in the germline V gene. V lost 5 bases to trimming and J lost 1 base, with 8 bases between them. The CDR3 covers 13 residues. The CDR3 is CASSRDAQETQYF. The CDR3 DNA reads TGTGCCAGCAGCCGGGACGCCCAAGAGACCCAGTACTTC.

The V call is TRBV10-3, the J call TRBJ1-4, with 8 bases lining up with TRBD1. With V trimmed by 8 bases and J by 0 bases, 11 bases remained unmatched. The length of the CDR3 is 17 residues. Germline CDR1 reads ENHRY; CDR2 reads SYGVKD. The CDR3 DNA reads TGTGCCATCGGGGACCCGGGACAGGCTTCAACTAATGAAAAACTGTTTTTT. Its translation is CAIGDPGQASTNEKLFF.

This clonotype was seen repeatedly, ten times or more. This rearrangement joins TRBV10-3 to TRBJ2-3; 9 positions match TRBD1. CDR3 length: 14 amino acids. Per germline, CDR1 ENHRY and CDR2 SYGVKD. J gave up 1 base and V 4 bases, and 0 bases lay outside the gene matches. The CDR3 nucleotides read TGTGCCATCAGTGGGGACAGGGGCACAGATACGCAGTATTTT. Translating gives CAISGDRGTDTQYF.

The chain links TRBV7-9 to TRBJ2-1; D is unresolved. Germline V gives CDR1 SEHNR, CDR2 FQNEAQ (reference sequence). The CDR3 runs 14 residues. V dropped 5 bases and J dropped 9 bases, with 17 bases sitting between them. CDR3 protein: CASSPRWGDGEQFF. In nucleotides, the CDR3 is TGTGCCAGCAGCCCGAGATGGGGTGACGGTGAGCAGTTCTTC.

The CDR3 here is CSAADRGSYEQYF. The CDR3 bases are TGCAGTGCTGCGGACAGGGGATCCTACGAGCAGTACTTC. The chain uses TRBV20-1 and TRBJ2-7, with 9 nucleotides matching TRBD1. V trimming: 5 bases; J trimming: 1 base; junction bases outside the gene matches: 3. Germline lookup yields CDR1 DFQATT and CDR2 SNEGSKA (reference sequence). The CDR3 totals 13 residues.

This clonotype was seen a handful of times. This chain joins TRBV15 and TRBJ2-3, with unresolved D. Deletions cut 0 bases from V and 4 bases from J, with 8 bases between. The CDR3 consists of 14 residues. CDR1 LNHNV and CDR2 YYDKDF come from the germline V gene (reference sequence). CDR3 coding DNA: TGTGCCACCAGCAGAGATAGGGCAGCAGATACGCAGTATTTT. Its protein product is CATSRDRAADTQYF.